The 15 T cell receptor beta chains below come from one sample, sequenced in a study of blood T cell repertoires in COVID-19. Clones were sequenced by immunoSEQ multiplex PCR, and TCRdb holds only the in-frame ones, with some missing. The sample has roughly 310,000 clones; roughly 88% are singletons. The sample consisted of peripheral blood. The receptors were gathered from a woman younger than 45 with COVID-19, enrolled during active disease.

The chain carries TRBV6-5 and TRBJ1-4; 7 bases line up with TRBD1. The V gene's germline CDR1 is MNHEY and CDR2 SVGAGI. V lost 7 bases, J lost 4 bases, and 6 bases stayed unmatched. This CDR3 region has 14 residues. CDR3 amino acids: CASTRTGNNEKLFF. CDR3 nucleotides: TGTGCCAGCACCCGGACAGGAAATAATGAAAAACTGTTTTTT.

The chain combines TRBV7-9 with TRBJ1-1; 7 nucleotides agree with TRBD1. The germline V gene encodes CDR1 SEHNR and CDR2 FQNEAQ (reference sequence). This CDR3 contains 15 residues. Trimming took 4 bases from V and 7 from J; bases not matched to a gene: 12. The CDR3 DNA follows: TGTGCCAGCAGCTACGCGGGAGGAGGGGGCAGTGAAGCTTTCTTT. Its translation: CASSYAGGGGSEAFF.

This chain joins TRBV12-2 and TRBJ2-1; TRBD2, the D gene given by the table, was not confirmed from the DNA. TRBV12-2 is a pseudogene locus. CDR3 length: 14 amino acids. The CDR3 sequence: CASSEGLAVPSQFF. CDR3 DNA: TGTGCAAGTTCGGAAGGACTAGCGGTACCGTCGCAGTTCTTC.

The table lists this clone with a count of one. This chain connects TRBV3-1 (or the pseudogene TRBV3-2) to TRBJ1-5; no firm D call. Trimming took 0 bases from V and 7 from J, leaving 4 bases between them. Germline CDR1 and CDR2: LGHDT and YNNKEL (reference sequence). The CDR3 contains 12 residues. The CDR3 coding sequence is TGTGCCAGCAGCCAAGATCAACAGCCCCAGCATTTT. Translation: CASSQDQQPQHF.

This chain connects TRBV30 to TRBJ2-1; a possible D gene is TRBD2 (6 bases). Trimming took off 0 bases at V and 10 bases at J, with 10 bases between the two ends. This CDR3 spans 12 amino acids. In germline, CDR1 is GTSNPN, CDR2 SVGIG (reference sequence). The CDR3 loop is CAWSVRRAEQFF. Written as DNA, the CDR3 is TGTGCCTGGAGTGTACGGAGGGCGGAGCAGTTCTTC. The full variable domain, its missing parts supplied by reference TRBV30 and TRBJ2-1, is SQTIHQWPATLVQPVGSPLSLECTVEGTSNPNLYWYRQAAGRGLQLLFYSVGIGQISSEVPQNLSASRPQDRQFILSSKKLLLSDSGFYLCAWSVRRAEQFFGPGTRLTVL.

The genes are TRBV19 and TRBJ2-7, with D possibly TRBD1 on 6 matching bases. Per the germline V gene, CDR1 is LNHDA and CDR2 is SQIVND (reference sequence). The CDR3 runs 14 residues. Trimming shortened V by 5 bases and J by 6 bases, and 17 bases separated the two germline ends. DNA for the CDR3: TGTGCCAGTAGTCATCCCGGACAGCTCTCCGAGCAGTACTTC. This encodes CASSHPGQLSEQYF.

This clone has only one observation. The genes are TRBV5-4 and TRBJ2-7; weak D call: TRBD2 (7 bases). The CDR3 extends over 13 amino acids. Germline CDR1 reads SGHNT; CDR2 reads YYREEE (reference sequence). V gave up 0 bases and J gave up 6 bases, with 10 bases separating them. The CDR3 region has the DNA TGTGCCAGCAGCTTGGGGGGGGGCGTCGAGCAGTACTTC. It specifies CASSLGGGVEQYF.

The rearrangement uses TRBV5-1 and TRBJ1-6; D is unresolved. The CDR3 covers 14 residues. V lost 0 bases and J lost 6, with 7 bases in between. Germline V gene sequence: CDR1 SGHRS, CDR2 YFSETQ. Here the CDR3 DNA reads TGCGCCAGCAGCTTGGCTGAGGGTAATTCACCCCTCCACTTT. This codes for CASSLAEGNSPLHF.

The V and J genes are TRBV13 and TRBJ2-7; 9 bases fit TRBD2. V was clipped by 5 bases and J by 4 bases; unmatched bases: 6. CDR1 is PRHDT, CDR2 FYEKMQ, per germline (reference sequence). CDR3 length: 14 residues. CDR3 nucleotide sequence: TGTGCCAGCAGCCGCCCGACTAGCGGTTACGAGCAGTACTTC. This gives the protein CASSRPTSGYEQYF. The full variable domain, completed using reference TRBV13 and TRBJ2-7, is AAGVIQSPRHLIKEKRETATLKCYPIPRHDTVYWYQQGPGQDPQFLISFYEKMQSDKGSIPDRFSAQQFSDYHSELNMSSLELGDSALYFCASSRPTSGYEQYFGPGTRLTVT.

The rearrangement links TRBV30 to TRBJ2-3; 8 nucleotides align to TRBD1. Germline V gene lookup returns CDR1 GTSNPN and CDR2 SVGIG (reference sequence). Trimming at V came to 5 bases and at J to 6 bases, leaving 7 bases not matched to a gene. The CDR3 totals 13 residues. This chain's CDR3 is CAWALGQVDTQYF. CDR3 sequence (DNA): TGTGCCTGGGCCCTGGGACAGGTTGATACGCAGTATTTT.

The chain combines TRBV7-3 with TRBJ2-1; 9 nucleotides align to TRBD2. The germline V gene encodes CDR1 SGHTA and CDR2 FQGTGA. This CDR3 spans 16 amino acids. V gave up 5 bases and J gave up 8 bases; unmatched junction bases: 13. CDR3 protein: CASSPEPGLAYDEQFF. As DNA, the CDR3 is TGTGCCAGCAGCCCAGAGCCGGGACTAGCATATGATGAGCAGTTCTTC.

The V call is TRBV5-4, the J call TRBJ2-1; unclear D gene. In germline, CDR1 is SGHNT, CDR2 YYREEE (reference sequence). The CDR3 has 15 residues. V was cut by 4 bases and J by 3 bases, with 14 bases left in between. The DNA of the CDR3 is TGTGCCAGCAGCGCCAAAGGCGGTAGCTACAATGAGCAGTTCTTC. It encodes CASSAKGGSYNEQFF.

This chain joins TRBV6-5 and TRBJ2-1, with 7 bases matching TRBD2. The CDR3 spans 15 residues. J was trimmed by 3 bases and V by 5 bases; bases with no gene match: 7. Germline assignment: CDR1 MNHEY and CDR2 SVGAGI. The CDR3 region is CASSPLAENYNEQFF. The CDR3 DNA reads TGTGCCAGCAGTCCGCTAGCGGAAAACTACAATGAGCAGTTCTTC.

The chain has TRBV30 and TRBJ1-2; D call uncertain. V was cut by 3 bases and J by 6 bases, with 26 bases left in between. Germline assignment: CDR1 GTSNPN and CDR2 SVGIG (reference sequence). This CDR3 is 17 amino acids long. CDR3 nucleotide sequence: TGTGCCTGGAGCGGATCGTCTGCGGGGTTTGAGTTGAATGGCTACACCTTC. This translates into CAWSGSSAGFELNGYTF.

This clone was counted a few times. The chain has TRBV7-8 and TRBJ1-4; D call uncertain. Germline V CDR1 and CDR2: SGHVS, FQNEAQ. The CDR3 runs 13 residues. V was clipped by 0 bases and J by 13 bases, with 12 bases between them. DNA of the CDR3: TGTGCCAGCAGCTTAGCGGGTTACAGAGTACTGTTTTTT. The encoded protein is CASSLAGYRVLFF.